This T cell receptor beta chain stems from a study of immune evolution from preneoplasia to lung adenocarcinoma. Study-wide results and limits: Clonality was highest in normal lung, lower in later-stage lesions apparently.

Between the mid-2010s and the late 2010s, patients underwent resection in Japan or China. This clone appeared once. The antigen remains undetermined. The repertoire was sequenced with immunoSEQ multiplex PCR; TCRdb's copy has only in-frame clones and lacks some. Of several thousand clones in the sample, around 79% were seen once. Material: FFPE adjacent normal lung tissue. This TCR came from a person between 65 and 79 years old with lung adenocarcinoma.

In DNA, the CDR3 is TGTGCCACCAGCAGAGCCCAGGGCGACACTGAAGCTTTCTTT. This codes for CATSRAQGDTEAFF. The chain couples TRBV15 to TRBJ1-1; D possibly corresponds to TRBD1 (5 bases). Germline V gene data show CDR1 as LNHNV and CDR2 as YYDKDF (reference sequence). The CDR3 is made up of 14 amino acids. The ends were cut back, 1 base at V and 3 bases at J, with 9 bases in the middle.